The 15 T cell receptor beta chains reported below all come from one sample, sequenced in a study of EBV T-cell therapy then PD-1 blockade in nasopharyngeal carcinoma listed by TCRdb under 2021. What these receptors recognize is not known. The sample's treatment or condition label, in plain terms: AdE1-LMPpoly-expanded autologous EBV-specific T-cell therapy followed by anti-PD-1 nivolumab. Preparation of the library involved the immunoSEQ multiplex PCR assay. Here the immuneACCESS table is served through TCRdb, limited to in-frame sequences with V and J called. Missing clones are a known gap in these copies; in checked studies unresolved V genes cover under half, and the rest lacks a known reason. The sample table contains about 19,000 clones; only one count was recorded for almost 85% of them. The top ten clonotypes cover approximately 31% of the sample. The source was CD8+ T cells from blood, collected at day 33 from a patient whose treatment included autologous EBV-specific T cells and nivolumab. These receptors all stem from a man aged 40-49 years with nasopharyngeal carcinoma.

The chain joins TRBV20-1 to TRBJ2-5, with D perhaps matching TRBD2 (5 bases). Trimming took off 3 bases at V and 5 bases at J, with 10 bases between the two ends. Germline V gives CDR1 DFQATT, CDR2 SNEGSKA (reference sequence). The CDR3 runs 12 residues. CDR3 nucleotides: TGCAGTGCTAGTTTTTCGGGGGAGACCCAGTACTTC. This sequence encodes CSASFSGETQYF.

The chain is built from TRBV6-4 and TRBJ2-2; D perhaps matches TRBD1 (5 bases). This CDR3 spans 15 amino acids. CDR1 and CDR2 from the germline V gene are MRHNA and SNTAGT. V was shortened by 2 bases and J by 2 bases, with 9 bases between the two germline ends. CDR3: CASSDLQGNTGELFF. CDR3 DNA: TGTGCCAGCAGTGACCTGCAGGGCAACACCGGGGAGCTGTTTTTT.

The chain is built from TRBV5-4 and TRBJ1-2, with D perhaps matching TRBD1 (5 bases). Between the trimmed V and J ends, which lost 2 bases and 5 bases, there was a span of 16 bases. The CDR3 is 15 residues long. Germline loops: CDR1 SGHNT, CDR2 YYREEE (reference sequence). The CDR3 loop reads CASSFGTPAAYGYTF. DNA for the CDR3: TGTGCCAGCAGCTTCGGGACTCCTGCAGCGTATGGCTACACCTTC.

The chain couples TRBV5-4 to TRBJ2-3; D may be TRBD1 (5 bases). V was cut by 1 base and J by 4 bases, with 13 bases left in between. Germline V gives CDR1 SGHNT, CDR2 YYREEE (reference sequence). This CDR3 is built from 15 residues. CDR3 DNA: TGTGCCAGCAGCTTGCGAACAGGACGGGCAGATACGCAGTATTTT. Amino acid sequence: CASSLRTGRADTQYF.

The gene calls are TRBV4-3 and TRBJ2-1, with 7 bases identical to TRBD1. V lost 0 bases to trimming and J lost 7 bases; unmatched junction nucleotides: 9. This CDR3 spans 16 amino acids. Germline-derived CDR1 and CDR2 are LGHNA and YSLEER. The DNA of the CDR3 is TGCGCCAGCAGCCAAGACGGGCAGGGGGAAGGAAATGAGCAGTTCTTC. Its translation is CASSQDGQGEGNEQFF.

This clone was seen just once. This chain links TRBV7-9 with TRBJ2-7; D gene uncertain. The germline V gene has CDR1 SEHNR and CDR2 FQNEAQ (reference sequence). The V end was cut by 7 bases, the J end by 1 base, with 8 bases between. The CDR3 totals 12 residues. The CDR3 here is CASNGGSYEQYF. The CDR3 DNA reads as TGTGCCAGCAATGGTGGTTCCTACGAGCAGTACTTC.

J is TRBJ2-7 and V is TRBV10-3; TRBD1 matches 8 bases. There are 13 residues in the CDR3. The trim removed 6 bases at V and 3 bases at J, leaving 4 bases unmatched. CDR1 and CDR2 from the germline V gene are ENHRY and SYGVKD. This chain's CDR3 is CAIRGDRFYEQYF. The CDR3 DNA reads TGTGCCATCAGGGGGGACAGGTTCTACGAGCAGTACTTC.

The CDR3, as DNA: TGTGCTAGTGGTTTGGACGGAGGTGCCCCAGATACGCAGTATTTT. This gives the protein CASGLDGGAPDTQYF. This chain joins TRBV12-5 and TRBJ2-3; possible D gene TRBD2, 5 bases. Trimming cost V 1 base and J 4 bases, with 12 bases left between them. This CDR3 contains 15 residues. Per the germline V gene, CDR1 is LGHNT and CDR2 is FRNRAP.

This clone was found once. The rearrangement joins TRBV27 to TRBJ2-1; 11 bases are a match to TRBD2. This CDR3 has 17 amino acids. Germline assignment: CDR1 MNHEY and CDR2 SMNVEV (reference sequence). The trim removed 2 bases at V and 5 bases at J, leaving 8 bases unmatched. The CDR3 region has the DNA TGTGCCAGCAGTTTACTTAGCGGGGGGGCCTTAGACAATGAGCAGTTCTTC. It yields the protein CASSLLSGGALDNEQFF.

CDR3 amino acids: CASSQGLAADSSYNEQFF. The CDR3 DNA reads as TGTGCCAGCAGCCAAGGACTAGCGGCCGACAGCTCCTACAATGAGCAGTTCTTC. The chain couples TRBV14 to TRBJ2-1; 9 nucleotides match TRBD2. This CDR3 is 18 amino acids long. Trimming cost V 1 base and J 0 bases; bases outside gene matches: 7. Germline values: CDR1 SGHDN, CDR2 FVKESK.

The chain links TRBV3-1 (or the pseudogene TRBV3-2) to TRBJ1-3; D unclear. V lost 4 bases and J lost 3, with 1 base in between. The CDR3 length is 11 residues. Germline values: CDR1 LGHDT, CDR2 YNNKEL (reference sequence). CDR3 sequence reads: CASSLGNTIYF. The CDR3, as DNA: TGTGCCAGCAGCCTTGGAAACACCATATATTTT.

This chain connects TRBV24-1 to TRBJ2-3, with a tentative D call TRBD2 (5 bases). The CDR3 sequence is 13 residues long. Looked up from germline, CDR1 is KGHDR and CDR2 is SFDVKD. Trimming took 9 bases from V and 2 from J, leaving 11 bases between them. The CDR3, as DNA: TGTGCCACCCGGGGTCTAAACACAGATACGCAGTATTTT. Its translation is CATRGLNTDTQYF.

The chain combines TRBV6-5 with TRBJ2-5, with D perhaps matching TRBD1 (6 bases). From germline, CDR1 is MNHEY and CDR2 SVGAGI. The CDR3 totals 11 residues. Trimming took off 5 bases at V and 9 bases at J, with 10 bases between the two ends. The CDR3 nucleotides read TGTGCCAGCAGTACAGGGTATTCCCAGTACTTC. This sequence encodes CASSTGYSQYF.

The chain carries TRBV29-1 and TRBJ2-6; D is perhaps TRBD1 (6 bases). The CDR3 covers 17 residues. Trimming stripped 1 base from V and 3 bases from J, with 16 bases between. Germline CDR1 and CDR2: SQVTM and ANQGSEA. As DNA, the CDR3 is TGCAGCGTTGAAGCCAGGGGCGCGGTGTATGGGGCCAACGTCCTGACTTTC. Translation gives CSVEARGAVYGANVLTF.

V gene TRBV7-2 combines with J gene TRBJ2-7; 9 nucleotides agree with TRBD1. V gave up 6 bases and J gave up 3 bases; unmatched junction bases: 6. CDR3 length equals 14 residues. CDR1 and CDR2 (germline): SGHTA, FQGNSA. CDR3 nucleotides: TGTGCCAGCAGAGAACAGGGGGCGGTCTACGAGCAGTACTTC. Translated: CASREQGAVYEQYF.